This record covers a single T cell receptor beta chain. Its target is not known. Generated by immunoSEQ multiplex PCR, the TCRdb table keeps only in-frame clones and is missing some. Here the sample spans 550,000 to 850,000 clones, around 77% being singletons. The V and J ends lost 2 bases and 1 base respectively, with 10 bases between them. The CDR3 sequence is 15 residues long. Germline assignment: CDR1 LGHNA and CDR2 YNFKEQ. This record belongs to a study of shared clonotypes between healthy human individuals. Notes on the study in general: Some naive CD4 clonotypes, 4% to 6%, turned up in common across a few donors. Although depth was large, rarefaction showed that sequencing of the sorted subsets was incomplete.

The donors were all Caucasian adults (living in Nashville, Tennessee). The study separated CD4+ cells into CD45RA+ naive and CD45RA-negative memory subsets. The genes are TRBV4-2 and TRBJ2-3; D may match TRBD1 or TRBD2 (5 bases each). The sample was memory CD4+ T cells sorted from blood. Subset reported: CD45RA-negative fraction. This clonotype was obtained from a woman aged 25-40 years in good health. The CDR3 sequence is CASSQTKGRTDTQYF. In DNA, the CDR3 is TGTGCCAGCAGCCAAACAAAGGGACGCACAGATACGCAGTATTTT.